This TCR beta chain was sequenced in a study of T cells in Graves' hyperthyroidism and ophthalmopathy. Whole-study findings and limits: Stable hyperthyroidism was separated from ophthalmopathy by a model based on 13 V-J features.

A remark on this clonotype: Its target is unknown.

The CDR3 runs 15 residues. V was clipped by 1 base and J by 4 bases, with 11 bases between them. RNA transcripts yielded amplified TCR beta CDR3 regions. With the HTBI primer set, the TCR CDR3 went through a first round of RT-PCR. Each CDR3 protein is one row after TCRdb ran MiXCR on the multiplex PCR reads. This sample has around 290,000 distinct CDR3 sequences, with about a sixth found just once. This TCR was sampled from an older woman with Graves' ophthalmopathy. This chain connects TRBV12-3 or TRBV12-4 to TRBJ1-5, with D possibly matching TRBD1 (5 bases). Sequenced sample: blood. The CDR3 protein is CASSLDGTVNQPQHF. In DNA form, the CDR3 reads TGTGCCAGCAGTTTAGATGGGACGGTGAATCAGCCCCAGCATTTT.